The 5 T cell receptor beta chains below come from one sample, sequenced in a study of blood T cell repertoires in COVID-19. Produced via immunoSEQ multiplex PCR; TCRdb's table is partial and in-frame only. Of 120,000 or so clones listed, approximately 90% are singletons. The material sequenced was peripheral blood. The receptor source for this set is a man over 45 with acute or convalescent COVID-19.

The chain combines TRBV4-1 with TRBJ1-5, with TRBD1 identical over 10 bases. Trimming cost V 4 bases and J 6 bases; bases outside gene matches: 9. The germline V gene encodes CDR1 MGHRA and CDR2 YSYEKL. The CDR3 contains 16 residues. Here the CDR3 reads CASSPGQGERFQPQHF. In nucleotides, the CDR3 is TGCGCCAGCAGCCCCGGACAGGGGGAAAGGTTTCAGCCCCAGCATTTT.

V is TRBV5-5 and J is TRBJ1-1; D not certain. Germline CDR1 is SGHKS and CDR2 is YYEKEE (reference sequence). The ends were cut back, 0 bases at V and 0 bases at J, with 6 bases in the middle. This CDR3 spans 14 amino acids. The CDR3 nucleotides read TGTGCCAGCAGCTTGGCCGTAATGAACACTGAAGCTTTCTTT. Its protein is CASSLAVMNTEAFF.

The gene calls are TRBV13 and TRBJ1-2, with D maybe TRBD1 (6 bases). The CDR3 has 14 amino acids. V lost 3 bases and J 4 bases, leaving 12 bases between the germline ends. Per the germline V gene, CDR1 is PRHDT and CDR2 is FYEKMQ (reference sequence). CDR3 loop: CASSFEGGSYGYTF. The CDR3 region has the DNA TGTGCCAGCAGCTTTGAGGGGGGGTCCTATGGCTACACCTTC.

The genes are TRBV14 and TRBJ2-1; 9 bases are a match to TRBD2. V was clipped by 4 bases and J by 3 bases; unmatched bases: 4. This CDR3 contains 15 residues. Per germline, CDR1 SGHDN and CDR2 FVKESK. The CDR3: CASSLLAGNYNEQFF. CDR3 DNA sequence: TGTGCCAGCAGCCTGCTAGCGGGAAACTACAATGAGCAGTTCTTC.

The CDR3 DNA sequence: TGTGCCAGCCGAGGGACTAGCGGGATTATTAGCGACGAGCAGTACTTC. Encoded protein: CASRGTSGIISDEQYF. This sequence joins TRBV28 and TRBJ2-7; 13 nucleotides align to TRBD2. The CDR3 consists of 16 residues. Per the germline V gene, CDR1 is MDHEN and CDR2 is SYDVKM. The trim removed 8 bases at V and 5 bases at J, leaving 12 bases unmatched.